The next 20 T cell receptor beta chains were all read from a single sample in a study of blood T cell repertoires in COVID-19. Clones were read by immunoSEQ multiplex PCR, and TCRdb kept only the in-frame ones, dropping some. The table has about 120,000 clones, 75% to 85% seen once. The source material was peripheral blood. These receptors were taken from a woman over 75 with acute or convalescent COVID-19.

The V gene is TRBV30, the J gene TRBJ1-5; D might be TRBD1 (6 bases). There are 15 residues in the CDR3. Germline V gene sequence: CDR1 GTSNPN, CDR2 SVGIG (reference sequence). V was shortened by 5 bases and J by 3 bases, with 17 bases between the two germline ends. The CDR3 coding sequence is TGTGCCTGGGGGACGGGGGGGGGCTTCAATCAGCCCCAGCATTTT. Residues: CAWGTGGGFNQPQHF.

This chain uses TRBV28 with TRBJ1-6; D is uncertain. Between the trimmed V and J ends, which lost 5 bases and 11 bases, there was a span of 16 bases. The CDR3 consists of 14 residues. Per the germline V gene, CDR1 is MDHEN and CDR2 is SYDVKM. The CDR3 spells CASSLQIRRPPLHF. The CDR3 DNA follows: TGTGCCAGCAGTCTGCAGATACGGAGGCCACCCCTCCACTTT.

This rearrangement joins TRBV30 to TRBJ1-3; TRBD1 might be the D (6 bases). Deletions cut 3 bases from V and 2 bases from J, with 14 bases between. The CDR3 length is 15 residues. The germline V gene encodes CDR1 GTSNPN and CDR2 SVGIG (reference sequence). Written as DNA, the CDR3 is TGTGCCTGGAGCCCCCGGGGGGCAGCTGGAAACACCATATATTTT. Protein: CAWSPRGAAGNTIYF.

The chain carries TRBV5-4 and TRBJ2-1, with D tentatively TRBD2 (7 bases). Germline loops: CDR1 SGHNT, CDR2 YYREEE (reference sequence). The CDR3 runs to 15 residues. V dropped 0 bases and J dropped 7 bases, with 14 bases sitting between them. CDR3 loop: CASSLGAGAGNEQFF. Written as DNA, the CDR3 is TGTGCCAGCAGCTTGGGTGCGGGGGCGGGGAATGAGCAGTTCTTC.

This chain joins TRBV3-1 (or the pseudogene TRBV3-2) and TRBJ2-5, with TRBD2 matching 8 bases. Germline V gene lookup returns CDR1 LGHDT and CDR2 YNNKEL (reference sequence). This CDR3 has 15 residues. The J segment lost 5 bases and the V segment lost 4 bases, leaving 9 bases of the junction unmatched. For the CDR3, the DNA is TGTGCCAGCAGCCTTATCGGACTAGCTCCGGAGACCCAGTACTTC. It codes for CASSLIGLAPETQYF.

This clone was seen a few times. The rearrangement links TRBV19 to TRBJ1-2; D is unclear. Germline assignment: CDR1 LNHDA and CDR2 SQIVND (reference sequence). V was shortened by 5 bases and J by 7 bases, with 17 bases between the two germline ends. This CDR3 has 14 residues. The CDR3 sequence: CASSRDNLMGGYTF. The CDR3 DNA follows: TGTGCCAGTAGTCGCGACAATCTTATGGGTGGCTACACCTTC.

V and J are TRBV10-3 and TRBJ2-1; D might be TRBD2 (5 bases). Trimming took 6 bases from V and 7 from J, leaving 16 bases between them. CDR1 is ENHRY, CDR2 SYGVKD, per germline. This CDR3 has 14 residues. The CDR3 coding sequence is TGTGCCATCAGGGATATCGGAGCGGAAAATGAGCAGTTCTTC. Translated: CAIRDIGAENEQFF.

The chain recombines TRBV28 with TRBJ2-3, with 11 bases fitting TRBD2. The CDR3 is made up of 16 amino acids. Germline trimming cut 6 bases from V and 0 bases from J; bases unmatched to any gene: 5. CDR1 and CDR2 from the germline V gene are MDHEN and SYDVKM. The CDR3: CASSPRLAGSTDTQYF. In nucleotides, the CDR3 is TGTGCCAGCAGCCCCAGACTAGCGGGGAGCACAGATACGCAGTATTTT. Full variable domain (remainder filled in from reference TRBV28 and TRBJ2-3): DVKVTQSSRYLVKRTGEKVFLECVQDMDHENMFWYRQDPGLGLRLIYFSYDVKMKEKGDIPEGYSVSREKKERFSLILESASTNQTSMYLCASSPRLAGSTDTQYFGPGTRLTVL.

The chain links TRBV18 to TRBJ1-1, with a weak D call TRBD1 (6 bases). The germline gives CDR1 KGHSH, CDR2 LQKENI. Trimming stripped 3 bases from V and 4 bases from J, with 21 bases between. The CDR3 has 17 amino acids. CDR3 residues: CASSPNELTGMGTEAFF. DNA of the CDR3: TGTGCCAGCTCACCTAATGAATTAACAGGGATGGGCACTGAAGCTTTCTTT.

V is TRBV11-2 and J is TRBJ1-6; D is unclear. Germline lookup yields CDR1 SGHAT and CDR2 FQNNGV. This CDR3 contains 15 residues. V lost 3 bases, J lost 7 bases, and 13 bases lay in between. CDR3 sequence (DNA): TGTGCCAGCAGCTTCACCCAGAGGGCCAATTCACCCCTCCACTTT. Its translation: CASSFTQRANSPLHF.

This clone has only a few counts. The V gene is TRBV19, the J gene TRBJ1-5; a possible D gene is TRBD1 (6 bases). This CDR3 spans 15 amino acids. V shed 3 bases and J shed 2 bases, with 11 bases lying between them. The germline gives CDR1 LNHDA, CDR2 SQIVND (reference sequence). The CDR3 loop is CASSMGGPGNQPQHF. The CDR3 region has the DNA TGTGCCAGTAGTATGGGGGGGCCCGGCAATCAGCCCCAGCATTTT.

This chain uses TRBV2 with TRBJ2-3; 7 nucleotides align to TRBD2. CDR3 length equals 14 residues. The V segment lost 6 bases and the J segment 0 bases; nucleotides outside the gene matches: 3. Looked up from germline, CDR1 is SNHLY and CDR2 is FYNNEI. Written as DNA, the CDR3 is TGTGCCAGCAGGAGCGGGGCTAGCACAGATACGCAGTATTTT. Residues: CASRSGASTDTQYF.

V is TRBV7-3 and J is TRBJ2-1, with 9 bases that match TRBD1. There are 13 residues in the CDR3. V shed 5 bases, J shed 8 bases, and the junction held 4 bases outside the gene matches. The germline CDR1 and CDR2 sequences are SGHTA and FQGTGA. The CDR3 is CASSKGQGYEQFF. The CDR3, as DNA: TGTGCCAGCAGCAAGGGACAGGGTTATGAGCAGTTCTTC.

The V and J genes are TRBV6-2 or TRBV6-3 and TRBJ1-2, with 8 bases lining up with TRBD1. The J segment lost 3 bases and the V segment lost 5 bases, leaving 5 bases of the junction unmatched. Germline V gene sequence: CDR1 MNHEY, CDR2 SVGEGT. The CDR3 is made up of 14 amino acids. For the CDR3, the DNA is TGTGCCAGCAGTCACCGGGACAGGTACTATGGCTACACCTTC. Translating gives CASSHRDRYYGYTF.

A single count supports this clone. CDR3 residues: CSPTGLNTEAFF. For the CDR3, the DNA is TGCAGCCCAACAGGGCTGAACACTGAAGCTTTCTTT. The chain joins TRBV29-1 to TRBJ1-1; a possible D gene is TRBD1 (6 bases). Germline CDR1 is SQVTM and CDR2 is ANQGSEA. V lost 8 bases and J 0 bases, leaving 10 bases between the germline ends. CDR3 length equals 12 residues.

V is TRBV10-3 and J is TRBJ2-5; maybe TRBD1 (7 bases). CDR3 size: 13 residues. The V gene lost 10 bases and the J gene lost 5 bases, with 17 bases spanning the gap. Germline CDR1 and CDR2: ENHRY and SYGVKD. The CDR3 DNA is TGTGCCAGCGGCGGACAGGAGGGCGAGACCCAGTACTTC. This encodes CASGGQEGETQYF.

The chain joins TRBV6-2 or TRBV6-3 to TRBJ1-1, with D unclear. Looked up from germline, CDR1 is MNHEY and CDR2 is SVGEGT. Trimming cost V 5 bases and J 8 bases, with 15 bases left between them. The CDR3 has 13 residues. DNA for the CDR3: TGTGCCAGCAGTCCCACCAGACACTCAGAAGCTTTCTTT. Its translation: CASSPTRHSEAFF.

The CDR3 loop is CASRLSRNQPQHF. The DNA of the CDR3 is TGTGCCAGCAGACTATCGCGGAATCAGCCCCAGCATTTT. This rearrangement joins TRBV6-5 to TRBJ1-5; the D is unclear. Germline V gene lookup returns CDR1 MNHEY and CDR2 SVGAGI. V was trimmed by 6 bases and J by 4 bases, leaving 10 bases between them. The CDR3 is 13 residues long.

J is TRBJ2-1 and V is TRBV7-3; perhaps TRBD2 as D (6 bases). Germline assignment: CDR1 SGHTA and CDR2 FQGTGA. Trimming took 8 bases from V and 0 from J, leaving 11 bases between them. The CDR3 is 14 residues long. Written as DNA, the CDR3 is TGTGCCAGCGCCCCAGCGGGCTCCTACAATGAGCAGTTCTTC. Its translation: CASAPAGSYNEQFF. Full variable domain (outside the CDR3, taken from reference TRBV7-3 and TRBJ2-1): GAGVSQTPSNKVTEKGKYVELRCDPISGHTALYWYRQSLGQGPEFLIYFQGTGAADDSGLPNDRFFAVRPEGSVSTLKIQRTERGDSAVYLCASAPAGSYNEQFFGPGTRLTVL.

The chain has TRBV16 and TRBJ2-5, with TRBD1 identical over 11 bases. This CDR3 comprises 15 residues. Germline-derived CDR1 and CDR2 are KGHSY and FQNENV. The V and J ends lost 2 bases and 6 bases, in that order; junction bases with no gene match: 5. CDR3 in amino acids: CASSQEDRGQKTQYF. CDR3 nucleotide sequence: TGTGCCAGCAGCCAAGAGGACAGGGGGCAAAAGACCCAGTACTTC.